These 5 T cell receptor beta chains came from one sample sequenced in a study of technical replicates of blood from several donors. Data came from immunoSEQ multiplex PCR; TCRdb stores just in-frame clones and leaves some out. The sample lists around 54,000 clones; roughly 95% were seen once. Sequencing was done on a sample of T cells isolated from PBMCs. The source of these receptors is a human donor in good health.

DNA of the CDR3: TGTGCCAGCAGTTCACGGTACCAAGAGACCCAGTACTTC. Its protein product is CASSSRYQETQYF. The rearrangement joins TRBV6-5 to TRBJ2-5; D not resolved. Germline-derived CDR1 and CDR2 are MNHEY and SVGAGI. The CDR3 runs 13 residues. The V and J ends lost 4 bases and 0 bases respectively, with 6 bases between them.

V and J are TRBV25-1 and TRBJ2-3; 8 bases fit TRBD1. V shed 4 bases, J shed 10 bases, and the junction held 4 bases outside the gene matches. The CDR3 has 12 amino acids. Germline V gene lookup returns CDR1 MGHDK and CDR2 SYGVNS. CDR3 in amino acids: CASSGTTGAQYF. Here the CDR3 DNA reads TGTGCCAGCAGTGGGACGACAGGGGCGCAGTATTTT.

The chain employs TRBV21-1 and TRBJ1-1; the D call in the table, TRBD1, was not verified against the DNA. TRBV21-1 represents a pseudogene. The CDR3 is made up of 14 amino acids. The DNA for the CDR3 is TGTGCCAGCAGCACGGACAGAGCGAACACTGAAGCTTTCTTT. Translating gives CASSTDRANTEAFF.

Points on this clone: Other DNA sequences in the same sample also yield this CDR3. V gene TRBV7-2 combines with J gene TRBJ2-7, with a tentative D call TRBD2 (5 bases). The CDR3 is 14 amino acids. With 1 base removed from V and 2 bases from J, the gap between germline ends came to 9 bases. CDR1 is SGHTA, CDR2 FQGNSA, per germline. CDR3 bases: TGTGCCAGCAGCTTAGGTCTAGCAGCCTACGAGCAGTACTTC. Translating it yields CASSLGLAAYEQYF.

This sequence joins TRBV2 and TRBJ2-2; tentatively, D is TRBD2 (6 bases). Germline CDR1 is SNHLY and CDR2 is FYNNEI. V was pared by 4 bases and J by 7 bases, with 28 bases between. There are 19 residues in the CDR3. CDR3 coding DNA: TGTGCCAGCAGTGGGGGGGTGGGCGCAGCGGGCGAGAATATCGGGGAGCTGTTTTTT. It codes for CASSGGVGAAGENIGELFF.